This T cell receptor beta chain was recovered during a study of blood T cell repertoires in COVID-19. Germline CDR1 and CDR2: SGHKS and YYEKEE (reference sequence). This CDR3 is 16 amino acids long. V shed 2 bases and J shed 0 bases, with 14 bases lying between them. Measured with immunoSEQ multiplex PCR; TCRdb has only the in-frame clones, and not every one. The sample has 390,000 or so clones; around 90% are singletons. Sequenced: peripheral blood. The sequence was collected from a woman aged 25 to 45 with COVID-19, enrolled during active disease. The V call is TRBV5-5, the J call TRBJ1-1; D remains unclear. CDR3 loop: CASSFPSGEMNTEAFF. CDR3 in DNA: TGTGCCAGCAGCTTCCCTTCGGGAGAAATGAACACTGAAGCTTTCTTT.